This T cell receptor (beta chain) emerged from a study of blood T cell repertoires in COVID-19. As for the study in general: There were acute and convalescent COVID-19 samples, and they came from the United States, Italy and Spain.

In the authors' workflow: Reference gene primer amplification in the assay estimated nucleated cell counts. Profiled with immunoSEQ multiplex PCR; TCRdb holds only in-frame clones, not every one. Clonal size and the V and J genes are those of that table, whereas D and trimming came from the DNA. The sample shows over 200,000 clones, approximately 90% of them seen only once. Trimming removed 6 bases from V and 4 bases from J; junction bases left unmatched: 11. Germline values: CDR1 SNHLY, CDR2 FYNNEI. The CDR3 contains 15 residues. The clonotype comes from a man under 40 with COVID-19, enrolled during active disease. Specimen: peripheral blood. V and J are TRBV2 and TRBJ1-1; 7 bases agree with TRBD1. CDR3 bases: TGTGCCAGCAGGCTGGACAGGCTTAGGATCACTGAAGCTTTCTTT. This codes for CASRLDRLRITEAFF.